The 20 T cell receptor beta chains below come from one sample, sequenced in a study of identifying expanded T cells in peripheral blood. Profiling relied on immunoSEQ multiplex PCR, and the TCRdb table lists in-frame clones only, not all of them. Counted here are about 90,000 clones, approximately 88% occurring once; the ten biggest clones make up 5.5% to 7%. Specimen: blood. These receptors were obtained from a person aged 18 to 70 in good health.

The gene calls are TRBV6-5 and TRBJ2-3, with 11 nucleotides matching TRBD1. J lost 4 bases, V lost 6 bases, and 3 bases had no gene match. Germline CDR1 is MNHEY and CDR2 is SVGAGI. The CDR3 spans 14 residues. CDR3 in amino acids: CASSRTGGADTQYF. DNA of the CDR3: TGTGCCAGCAGCCGGACAGGGGGCGCAGATACGCAGTATTTT.

The gene calls are TRBV10-3 and TRBJ2-1; TRBD2 aligns across 13 bases. V lost 3 bases to trimming and J lost 10 bases; unmatched junction nucleotides: 9. Per the germline V gene, CDR1 is ENHRY and CDR2 is SYGVKD. CDR3 length: 16 amino acids. As DNA, the CDR3 is TGTGCCATCAGTGAACTTTCGACTAGCGGGAGGCAGGAGCAGTTCTTC. Translated, it gives CAISELSTSGRQEQFF.

The genes are TRBV6-1 and TRBJ2-7; TRBD1 aligns across 7 bases. After removal of 7 bases from V and 0 bases from J, the junction contained 3 bases not matched to a gene. In germline, CDR1 is MNHNS, CDR2 SASEGT. This CDR3 spans 13 amino acids. The CDR3 here is CASTGQASYEQYF. The CDR3 bases are TGTGCCAGCACAGGACAGGCCTCCTACGAGCAGTACTTC.

This clone showed up just once. This rearrangement joins TRBV5-1 to TRBJ1-1, with TRBD1 matching 9 bases. Trimming at V came to 3 bases and at J to 6 bases, leaving 18 bases not matched to a gene. CDR3 length: 18 amino acids. Germline assignment: CDR1 SGHRS and CDR2 YFSETQ. CDR3 coding DNA: TGCGCCAGCAGCTCAAGACTTGACAGGGGGAGTTTCAGCTCTGAAGCTTTCTTT. It translates to CASSSRLDRGSFSSEAFF. The entire variable domain, with the rest obtained from reference TRBV5-1 and TRBJ1-1, is as follows: KAGVTQTPRYLIKTRGQQVTLSCSPISGHRSVSWYQQTPGQGLQFLFEYFSETQRNKGNFPGRFSGRQFSNSRSEMNVSTLELGDSALYLCASSSRLDRGSFSSEAFFGQGTRLTVV.

This chain joins TRBV6-5 and TRBJ1-6; D not certain. Germline V lookup: CDR1 MNHEY, CDR2 SVGAGI. The CDR3 loop spans 12 amino acids. V gave up 5 bases and J gave up 12 bases, with 11 bases separating them. CDR3 DNA: TGTGCCAGCAGTACACGGGCTGGACCCCTCCACTTT. The encoded protein is CASSTRAGPLHF.

The genes are TRBV5-4 and TRBJ1-1; unclear D gene. The CDR3 spans 13 residues. V lost 4 bases and J lost 4, with 11 bases in between. CDR1 and CDR2 (germline): SGHNT, YYREEE (reference sequence). The CDR3 reads CASSRPSVTEAFF. The CDR3 DNA is TGTGCCAGCAGCCGGCCAAGCGTCACTGAAGCTTTCTTT.

This clone showed up just a few times. The rearrangement links TRBV6-6 to TRBJ1-5, with D possibly TRBD1 on 5 matching bases. The germline V gene encodes CDR1 MNHNY and CDR2 SVGAGI (reference sequence). This CDR3 contains 14 residues. Trimming left V 7 bases short and J 1 base short, with 11 bases between. CDR3 nucleotides: TGTGCCAGCACCCGAGGGGACAGCAATCAGCCCCAGCATTTT. Translating it yields CASTRGDSNQPQHF.

CDR3 nucleotide sequence: TGCGCCAGCAGCGGGGGACAGGAGTCCTACAATGAGCAGTTCTTC. This codes for CASSGGQESYNEQFF. The chain recombines TRBV5-1 with TRBJ2-1; TRBD1 agrees at 8 bases. V shed 4 bases and J 1 base; nucleotides not matched to a gene: 4. This CDR3 has 15 residues. Germline V lookup: CDR1 SGHRS, CDR2 YFSETQ.

J is TRBJ2-5 and V is TRBV9; a weak D match, TRBD2 (5 bases). The CDR3 length is 18 residues. Trimming left V 0 bases short and J 5 bases short, with 23 bases between. From germline, CDR1 is SGDLS and CDR2 YYNGEE. CDR3 nucleotide sequence: TGTGCCAGCAGCGTAGACGTTTCGGGATTTTCCCCGGTGGAGACCCAGTACTTC. Encoded protein: CASSVDVSGFSPVETQYF.

The V and J genes are TRBV19 and TRBJ1-5; 8 bases agree with TRBD1. V shed 5 bases and J 4 bases; nucleotides not matched to a gene: 13. The CDR3 totals 17 residues. From germline, CDR1 is LNHDA and CDR2 SQIVND (reference sequence). CDR3 residues: CASSFYGQGGGNQPQHF. CDR3 in DNA: TGTGCCAGTAGTTTCTACGGACAGGGTGGAGGTAATCAGCCCCAGCATTTT.

The rearrangement uses TRBV11-2 and TRBJ2-5; the D gene could be TRBD1 or TRBD2 (5 bases each). The germline V gene encodes CDR1 SGHAT and CDR2 FQNNGV. The V end was cut by 6 bases, the J end by 5 bases, with 13 bases between. The CDR3 length is 13 residues. CDR3 DNA: TGTGCCAGCAGTACAGGTCGAGGGGAGACCCAGTACTTC. This sequence encodes CASSTGRGETQYF.

This rearrangement joins TRBV6-4 to TRBJ2-2; 8 nucleotides line up with TRBD1. Trimming removed 5 bases from V and 5 bases from J; junction bases left unmatched: 1. CDR1 is MRHNA and CDR2 is SNTAGT in the germline V gene. This CDR3 is 13 amino acids long. The CDR3 coding sequence is TGTGCCAGCAGTCGACAGGGGACCGGGGAGCTGTTTTTT. Residues: CASSRQGTGELFF.

This sequence joins TRBV19 and TRBJ1-2, with TRBD1 as a possible D gene (5 bases). This CDR3 contains 15 residues. V gave up 5 bases and J gave up 6 bases, with 19 bases separating them. CDR1 is LNHDA and CDR2 is SQIVND in the germline V gene (reference sequence). The CDR3 DNA sequence: TGTGCCAGTAGTCAGAAGGAGGGGCCCCTTCATGGCTACACCTTC. Protein: CASSQKEGPLHGYTF.

V gene TRBV30 combines with J gene TRBJ2-5; 13 nucleotides line up with TRBD2. This CDR3 spans 15 amino acids. Germline trimming cut 3 bases from V and 4 bases from J; bases unmatched to any gene: 5. The germline gives CDR1 GTSNPN, CDR2 SVGIG (reference sequence). Here the CDR3 DNA reads TGTGCCTGGAGCCCCGGGACTAGCGGGATAGAGACCCAGTACTTC. Translating it yields CAWSPGTSGIETQYF.

Written as DNA, the CDR3 is TGTGCCAGCAGCCCGGGGACCGTGAACACTGAAGCTTTCTTT. Protein: CASSPGTVNTEAFF. The genes are TRBV5-8 and TRBJ1-1; TRBD1 is a possible D gene (5 bases). This CDR3 has 14 residues. V dropped 4 bases and J dropped 0 bases, with 10 bases sitting between them. The germline V gene encodes CDR1 SGHTS and CDR2 YDEGEE.

This clone was found a few times. The chain couples TRBV11-3 to TRBJ1-1; D not resolved. Per the germline V gene, CDR1 is SGHNT and CDR2 is YENEEA. Trimming removed 3 bases at V and 5 bases at J, with 10 bases between. CDR3 length: 13 residues. The chain's CDR3 is CASSFGETTEAFF. CDR3 sequence (DNA): TGTGCCAGCAGCTTTGGGGAGACGACTGAAGCTTTCTTT.

This chain uses TRBV27 with TRBJ2-1; D unclear. The CDR3 covers 13 residues. V dropped 0 bases and J dropped 4 bases, with 4 bases sitting between them. Per germline, CDR1 MNHEY and CDR2 SMNVEV (reference sequence). CDR3 sequence reads: CASSLSDYNEQFF. The CDR3 bases are TGTGCCAGCAGTTTATCGGATTACAATGAGCAGTTCTTC.

V usage is TRBV6-6 and J usage is TRBJ2-2; 10 bases agree with TRBD1. Germline V gene sequence: CDR1 MNHNY, CDR2 SVGAGI (reference sequence). J lost 4 bases, V lost 6 bases, and 8 bases had no gene match. CDR3 length equals 16 residues. CDR3 in DNA: TGTGCCAGCAGGGGATCGGGACAGGGGAGCACCGGGGAGCTGTTTTTT. Its protein is CASRGSGQGSTGELFF.

The chain couples TRBV4-2 to TRBJ2-2; no clear D. This CDR3 contains 13 residues. Looked up from germline, CDR1 is LGHNA and CDR2 is YNFKEQ. Trimming shortened V by 1 base and J by 5 bases, and 5 bases separated the two germline ends. This chain's CDR3 is CASSQGGTGELFF. The DNA of the CDR3 is TGTGCCAGCAGCCAAGGGGGTACCGGGGAGCTGTTTTTT.

The chain employs TRBV11-1 and TRBJ2-2; TRBD2 agrees at 9 bases. The length of the CDR3 is 17 residues. Germline loops: CDR1 SGHAT, CDR2 FQDESV (reference sequence). Trimming removed 5 bases from V and 8 bases from J; junction bases left unmatched: 15. DNA for the CDR3: TGTGCCAGCAGCAAATCGGGACTAGCCCCTTTGGGGGGGGAGCTGTTTTTT. The encoded protein is CASSKSGLAPLGGELFF.